The entry below gives a single TCR beta chain sequence along with its context. Its target is unknown. PCR was performed using 60 Vbeta and 13 Jbeta primers. Profiled with immunoSEQ multiplex PCR; TCRdb holds only in-frame clones, not every one. The profile shows some 190,000 clones, about 87% of them singletons. The data were taken from a study of cytomegalovirus exposure and HLA in healthy donors. Study observations and caveats: Later analysis showed TCR association rates varying by HLA locus, highest for DRB1 and lowest for HLA-C.

The CDR3 has 12 amino acids. With V trimmed by 5 bases and J by 6 bases, 3 bases remained unmatched. In germline, CDR1 is MNHEY, CDR2 SMNVEV (reference sequence). The sequencing sample was made of PBMCs. The clonotype originates from a woman younger than 30 in good health and CMV-seronegative. This chain joins TRBV27 and TRBJ1-1, with 7 bases lining up with TRBD1. CDR3 amino acids: CASSPGTAEAFF. CDR3 in DNA: TGTGCCAGCAGTCCAGGGACAGCTGAAGCTTTCTTT.